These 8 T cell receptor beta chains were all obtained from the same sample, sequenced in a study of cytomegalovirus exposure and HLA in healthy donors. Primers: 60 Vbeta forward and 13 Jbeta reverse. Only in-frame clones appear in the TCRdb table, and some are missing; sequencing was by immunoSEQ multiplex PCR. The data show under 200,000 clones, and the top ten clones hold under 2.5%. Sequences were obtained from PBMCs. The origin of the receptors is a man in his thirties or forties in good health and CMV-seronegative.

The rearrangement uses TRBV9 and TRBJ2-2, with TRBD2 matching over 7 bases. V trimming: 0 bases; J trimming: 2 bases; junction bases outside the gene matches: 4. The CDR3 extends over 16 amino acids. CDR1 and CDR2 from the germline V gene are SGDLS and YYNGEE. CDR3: CASSVVASGNTGELFF. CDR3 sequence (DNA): TGTGCCAGCAGCGTAGTGGCTAGCGGAAACACCGGGGAGCTGTTTTTT.

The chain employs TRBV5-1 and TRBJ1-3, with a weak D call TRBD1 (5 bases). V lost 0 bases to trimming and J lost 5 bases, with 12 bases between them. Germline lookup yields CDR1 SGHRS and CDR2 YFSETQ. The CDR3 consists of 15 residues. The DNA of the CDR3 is TGCGCCAGCAGCTTGGGTGGAGGGGCTAGAAACACCATATATTTT. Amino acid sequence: CASSLGGGARNTIYF.

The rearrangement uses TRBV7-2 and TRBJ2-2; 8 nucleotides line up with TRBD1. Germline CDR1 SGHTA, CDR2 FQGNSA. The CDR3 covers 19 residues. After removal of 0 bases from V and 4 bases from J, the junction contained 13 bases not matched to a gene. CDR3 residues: CASSLARVAQGASTGELFF. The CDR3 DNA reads TGTGCCAGCAGCTTAGCGCGGGTCGCTCAGGGGGCGAGCACCGGGGAGCTGTTTTTT.

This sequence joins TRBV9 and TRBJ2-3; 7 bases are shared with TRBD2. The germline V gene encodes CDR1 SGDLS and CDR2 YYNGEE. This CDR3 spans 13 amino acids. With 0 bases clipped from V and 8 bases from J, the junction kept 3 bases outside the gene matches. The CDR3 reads CASSVGEGATQYF. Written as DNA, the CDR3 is TGTGCCAGCAGCGTAGGGGAGGGAGCTACGCAGTATTTT.

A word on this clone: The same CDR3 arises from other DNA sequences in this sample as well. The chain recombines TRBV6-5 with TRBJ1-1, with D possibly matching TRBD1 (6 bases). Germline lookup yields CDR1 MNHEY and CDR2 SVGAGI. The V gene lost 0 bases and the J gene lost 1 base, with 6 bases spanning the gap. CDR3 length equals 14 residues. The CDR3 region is CASSYSTGNTEAFF. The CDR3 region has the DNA TGTGCCAGCAGTTACTCGACAGGGAACACTGAAGCTTTCTTT.

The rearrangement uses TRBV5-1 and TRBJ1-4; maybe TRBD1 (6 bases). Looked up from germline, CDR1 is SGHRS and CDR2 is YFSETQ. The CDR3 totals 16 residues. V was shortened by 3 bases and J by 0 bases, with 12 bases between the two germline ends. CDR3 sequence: CASSSDRPSTNEKLFF. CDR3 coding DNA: TGCGCCAGCAGCTCGGACAGACCCTCAACTAATGAAAAACTGTTTTTT.

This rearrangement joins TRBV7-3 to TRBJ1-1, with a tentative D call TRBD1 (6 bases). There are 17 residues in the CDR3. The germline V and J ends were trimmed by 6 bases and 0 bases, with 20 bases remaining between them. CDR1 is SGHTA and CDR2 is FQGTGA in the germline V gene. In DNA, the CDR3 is TGTGCCAGCAGTCCTCACAGCGGGGGCCCCATGAACACTGAAGCTTTCTTT. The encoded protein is CASSPHSGGPMNTEAFF. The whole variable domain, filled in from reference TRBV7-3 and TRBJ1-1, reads GAGVSQTPSNKVTEKGKYVELRCDPISGHTALYWYRQSLGQGPEFLIYFQGTGAADDSGLPNDRFFAVRPEGSVSTLKIQRTERGDSAVYLCASSPHSGGPMNTEAFFGQGTRLTVV.

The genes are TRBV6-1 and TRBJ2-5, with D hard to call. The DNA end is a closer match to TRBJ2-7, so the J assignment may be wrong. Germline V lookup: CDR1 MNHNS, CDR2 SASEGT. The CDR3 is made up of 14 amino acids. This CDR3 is CASSQEQFSYEQYF. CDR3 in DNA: TGTGCCAGCAGTCAAGAACAGTTCTCCTACGAGCAGTACTTC.